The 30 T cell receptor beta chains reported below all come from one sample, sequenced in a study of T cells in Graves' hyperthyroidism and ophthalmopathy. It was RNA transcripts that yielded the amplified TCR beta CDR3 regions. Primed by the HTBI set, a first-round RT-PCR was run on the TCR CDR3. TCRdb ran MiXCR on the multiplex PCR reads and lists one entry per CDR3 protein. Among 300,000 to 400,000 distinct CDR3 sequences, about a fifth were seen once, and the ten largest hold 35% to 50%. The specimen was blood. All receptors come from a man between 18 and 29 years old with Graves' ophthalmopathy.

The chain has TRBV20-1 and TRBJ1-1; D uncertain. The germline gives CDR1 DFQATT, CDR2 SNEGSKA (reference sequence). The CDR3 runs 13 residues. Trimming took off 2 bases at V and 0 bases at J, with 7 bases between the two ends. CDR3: CSARPVMNTEAFF. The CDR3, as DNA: TGCAGTGCTAGACCTGTGATGAACACTGAAGCTTTCTTT.

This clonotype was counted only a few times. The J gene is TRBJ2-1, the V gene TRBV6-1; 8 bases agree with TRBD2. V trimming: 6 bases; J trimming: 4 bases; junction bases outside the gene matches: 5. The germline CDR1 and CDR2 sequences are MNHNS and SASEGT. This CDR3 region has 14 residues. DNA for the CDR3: TGTGCCAGCAGAGCGGGGGTTGATTACAATGAGCAGTTCTTC. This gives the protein CASRAGVDYNEQFF.

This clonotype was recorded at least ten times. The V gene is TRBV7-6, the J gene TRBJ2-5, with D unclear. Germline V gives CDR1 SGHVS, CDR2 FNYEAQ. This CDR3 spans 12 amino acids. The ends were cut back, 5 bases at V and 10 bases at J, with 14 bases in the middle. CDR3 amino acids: CASSRASLDQYF. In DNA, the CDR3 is TGTGCCAGCAGCCGAGCGTCGTTGGACCAGTACTTC.

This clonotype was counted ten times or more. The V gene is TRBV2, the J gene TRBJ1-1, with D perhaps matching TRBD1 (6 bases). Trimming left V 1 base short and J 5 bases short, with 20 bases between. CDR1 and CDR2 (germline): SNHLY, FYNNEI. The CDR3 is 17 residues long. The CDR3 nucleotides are TGTGCCAGCAGTGAAGGGGGGGCGGGGGGCTGGGTAACTGAAGCTTTCTTT. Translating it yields CASSEGGAGGWVTEAFF.

The CDR3: CASGQDPGQGATEAFF. CDR3 bases: TGTGCCAGCGGCCAAGATCCGGGACAGGGGGCCACTGAAGCTTTCTTT. V gene TRBV2 combines with J gene TRBJ1-1, with 12 bases lining up with TRBD1. V dropped 8 bases and J dropped 4; count of bases not matched to a gene: 11. CDR1 and CDR2 (germline): SNHLY, FYNNEI. The CDR3 has 16 amino acids.

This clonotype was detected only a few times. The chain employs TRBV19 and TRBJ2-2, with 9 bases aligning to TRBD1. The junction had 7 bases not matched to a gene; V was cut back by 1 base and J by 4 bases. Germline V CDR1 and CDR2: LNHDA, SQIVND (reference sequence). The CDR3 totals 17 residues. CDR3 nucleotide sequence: TGTGCCAGTAGTATAGTTGGGACAGGGAGGAGCACCGGGGAGCTGTTTTTT. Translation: CASSIVGTGRSTGELFF.

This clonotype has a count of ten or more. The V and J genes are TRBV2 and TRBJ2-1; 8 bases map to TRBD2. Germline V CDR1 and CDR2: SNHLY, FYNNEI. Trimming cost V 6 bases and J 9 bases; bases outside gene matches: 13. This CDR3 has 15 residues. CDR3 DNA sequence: TGTGCCAGCAGCGGGACTGGCGGGGGGCGGGGTGAGCAGTTCTTC. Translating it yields CASSGTGGGRGEQFF.

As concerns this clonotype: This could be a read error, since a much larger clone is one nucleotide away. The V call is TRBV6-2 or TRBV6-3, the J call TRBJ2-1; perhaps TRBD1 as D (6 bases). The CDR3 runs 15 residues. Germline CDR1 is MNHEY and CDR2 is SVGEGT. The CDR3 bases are TGTGCCAGCGGCCCGGGAAGGTGGGGGCGCGATGAGCAGCTCTTC. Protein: CASGPGRWGRDEQLF.

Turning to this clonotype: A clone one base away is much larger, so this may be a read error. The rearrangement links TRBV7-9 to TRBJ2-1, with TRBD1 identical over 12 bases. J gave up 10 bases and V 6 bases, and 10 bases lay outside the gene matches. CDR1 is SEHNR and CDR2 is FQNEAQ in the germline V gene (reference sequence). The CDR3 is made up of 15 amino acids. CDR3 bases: TGTGCCAGCAGTCAGTTGGGGACAGGGGGCCACGAGCAGTTCTTC. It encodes CASSQLGTGGHEQFF. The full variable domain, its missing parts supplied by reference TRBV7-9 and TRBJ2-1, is DTGVSQNPRHKITKRGQNVTFRCDPISEHNRLYWYRQTLGQGPEFLTYFQNEAQLEKSRLLSDRFSAERPKGSFSTLEIQRTEQGDSAMYLCASSQLGTGGHEQFFGPGTRLTVL.

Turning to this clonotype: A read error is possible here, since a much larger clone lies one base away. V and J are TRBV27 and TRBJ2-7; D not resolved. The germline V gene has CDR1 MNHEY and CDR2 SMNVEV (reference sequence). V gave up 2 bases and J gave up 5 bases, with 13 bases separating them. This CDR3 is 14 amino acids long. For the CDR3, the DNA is TGTGCCAGCAGTTTAGGTGGGGTGCGCGACGAGCAGTACTTC. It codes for CASSLGGVRDEQYF.

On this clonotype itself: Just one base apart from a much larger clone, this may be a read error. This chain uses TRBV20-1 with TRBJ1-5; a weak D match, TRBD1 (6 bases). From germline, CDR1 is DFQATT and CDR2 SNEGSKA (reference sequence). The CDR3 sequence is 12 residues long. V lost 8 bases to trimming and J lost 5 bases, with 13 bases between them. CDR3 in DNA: TGCAGTACTATTGGGGGGCATCAGCCCCAGCATTTT. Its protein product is CSTIGGHQPQHF.

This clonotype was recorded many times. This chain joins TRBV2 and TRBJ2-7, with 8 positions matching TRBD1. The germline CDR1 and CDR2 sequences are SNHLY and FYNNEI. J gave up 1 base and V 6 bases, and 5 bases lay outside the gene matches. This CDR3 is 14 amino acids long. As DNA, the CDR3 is TGTGCCAGCAGCCAACAGGGGGTTTCCTACGAGCAGTACTTC. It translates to CASSQQGVSYEQYF.

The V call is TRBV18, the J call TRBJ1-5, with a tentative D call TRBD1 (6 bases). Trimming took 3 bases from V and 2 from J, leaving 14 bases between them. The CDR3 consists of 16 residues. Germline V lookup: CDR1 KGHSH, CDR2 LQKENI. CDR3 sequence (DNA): TGTGCCAGCTCACCGCGGGACACCCTTGGCAATCAGCCCCAGCATTTT. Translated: CASSPRDTLGNQPQHF.

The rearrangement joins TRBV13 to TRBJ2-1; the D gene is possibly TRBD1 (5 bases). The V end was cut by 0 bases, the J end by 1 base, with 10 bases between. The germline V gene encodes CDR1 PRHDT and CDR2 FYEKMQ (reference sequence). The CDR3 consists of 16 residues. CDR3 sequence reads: CASSLGPGLSYNEQFF. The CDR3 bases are TGTGCCAGCAGCTTAGGGCCAGGGTTGTCCTACAATGAGCAGTTCTTC.

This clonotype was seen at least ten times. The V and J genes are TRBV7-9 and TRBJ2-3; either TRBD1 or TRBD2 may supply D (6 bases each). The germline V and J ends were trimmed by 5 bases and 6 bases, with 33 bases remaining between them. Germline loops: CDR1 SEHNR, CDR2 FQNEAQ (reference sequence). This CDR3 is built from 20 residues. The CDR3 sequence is CASSPLPLGIGGAPRDTQYF. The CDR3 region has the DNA TGTGCCAGCAGCCCCCTGCCCCTGGGGATCGGGGGCGCGCCCCGGGATACGCAGTATTTT. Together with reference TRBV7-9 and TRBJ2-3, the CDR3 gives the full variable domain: DTGVSQNPRHKITKRGQNVTFRCDPISEHNRLYWYRQTLGQGPEFLTYFQNEAQLEKSRLLSDRFSAERPKGSFSTLEIQRTEQGDSAMYLCASSPLPLGIGGAPRDTQYFGPGTRLTVL.

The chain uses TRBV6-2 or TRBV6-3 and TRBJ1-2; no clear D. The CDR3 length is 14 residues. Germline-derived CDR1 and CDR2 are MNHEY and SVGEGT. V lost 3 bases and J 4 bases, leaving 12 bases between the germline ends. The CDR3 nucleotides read TGTGCCAGCAGTTATCCAGACGTTCTCTATGGCTACACCTTC. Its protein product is CASSYPDVLYGYTF.

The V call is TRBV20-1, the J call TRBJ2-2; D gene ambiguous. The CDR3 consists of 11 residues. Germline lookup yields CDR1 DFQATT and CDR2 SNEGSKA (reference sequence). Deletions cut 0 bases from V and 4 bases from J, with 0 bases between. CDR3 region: CSARDTGELFF. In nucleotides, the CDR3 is TGCAGTGCTAGAGACACCGGGGAGCTGTTTTTT.

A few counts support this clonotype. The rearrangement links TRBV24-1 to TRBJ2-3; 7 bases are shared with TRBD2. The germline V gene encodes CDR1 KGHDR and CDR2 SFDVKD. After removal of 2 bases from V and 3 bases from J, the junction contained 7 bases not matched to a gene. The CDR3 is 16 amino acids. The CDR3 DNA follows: TGTGCCACCAGTGATTCCCCGGGACTACTTACAGATACGCAGTATTTT. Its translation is CATSDSPGLLTDTQYF.

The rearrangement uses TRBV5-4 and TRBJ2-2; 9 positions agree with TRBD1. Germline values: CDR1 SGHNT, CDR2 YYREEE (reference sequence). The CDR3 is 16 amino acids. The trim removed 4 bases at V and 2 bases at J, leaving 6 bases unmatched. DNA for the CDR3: TGTGCCAGCAGCCCGATGGACAGGGGTAACACCGGGGAGCTGTTTTTT. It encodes CASSPMDRGNTGELFF.

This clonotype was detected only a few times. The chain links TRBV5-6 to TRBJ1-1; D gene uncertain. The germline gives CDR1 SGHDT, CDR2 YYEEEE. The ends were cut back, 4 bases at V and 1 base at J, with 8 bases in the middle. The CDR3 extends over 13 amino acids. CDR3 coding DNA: TGTGCCAGCAGCCCCCCTCGGAACACTGAAGCTTTCTTT. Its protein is CASSPPRNTEAFF.

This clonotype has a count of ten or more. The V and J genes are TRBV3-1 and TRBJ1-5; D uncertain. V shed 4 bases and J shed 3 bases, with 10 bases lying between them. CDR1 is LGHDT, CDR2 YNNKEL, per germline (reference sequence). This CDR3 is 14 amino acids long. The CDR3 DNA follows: TGTGCCAGCAGCCTCTCGGGGAACAATCAGCCCCAGCATTTT. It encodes CASSLSGNNQPQHF. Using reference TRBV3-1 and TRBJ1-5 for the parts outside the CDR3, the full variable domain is DTAVSQTPKYLVTQMGNDKSIKCEQNLGHDTMYWYKQDSKKFLKIMFSYNNKELIINETVPNRFSPKSPDKAHLNLHINSLELGDSAVYFCASSLSGNNQPQHFGDGTRLSIL.

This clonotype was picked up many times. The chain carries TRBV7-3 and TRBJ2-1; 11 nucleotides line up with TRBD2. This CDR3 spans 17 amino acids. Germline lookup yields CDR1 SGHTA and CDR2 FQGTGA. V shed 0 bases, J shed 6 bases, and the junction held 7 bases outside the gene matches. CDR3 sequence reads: CASSLTYDSGGANEQFF. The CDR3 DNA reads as TGTGCCAGCAGCTTAACTTACGATAGCGGGGGGGCCAATGAGCAGTTCTTC.

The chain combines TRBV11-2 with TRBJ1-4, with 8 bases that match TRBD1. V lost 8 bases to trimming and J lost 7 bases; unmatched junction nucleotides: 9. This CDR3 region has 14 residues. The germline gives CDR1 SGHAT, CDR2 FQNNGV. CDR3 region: CASVRQGAGEKLFF. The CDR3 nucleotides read TGTGCCAGCGTACGTCAGGGGGCTGGTGAAAAACTGTTTTTT.

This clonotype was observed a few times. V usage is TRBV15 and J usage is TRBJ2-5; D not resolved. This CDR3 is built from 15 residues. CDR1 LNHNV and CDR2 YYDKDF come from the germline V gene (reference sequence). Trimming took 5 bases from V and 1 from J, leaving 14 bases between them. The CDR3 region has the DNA TGTGCCACCAGCTCCAACCCGGGCAGCCAAGAGACCCAGTACTTC. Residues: CATSSNPGSQETQYF.

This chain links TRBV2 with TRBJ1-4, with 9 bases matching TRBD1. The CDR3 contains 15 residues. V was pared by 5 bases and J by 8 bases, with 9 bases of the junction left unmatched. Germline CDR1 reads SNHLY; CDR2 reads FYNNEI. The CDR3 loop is CASSYSGTGLEKLFF. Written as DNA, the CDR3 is TGTGCCAGCAGTTACTCCGGGACAGGGTTGGAAAAACTGTTTTTT.

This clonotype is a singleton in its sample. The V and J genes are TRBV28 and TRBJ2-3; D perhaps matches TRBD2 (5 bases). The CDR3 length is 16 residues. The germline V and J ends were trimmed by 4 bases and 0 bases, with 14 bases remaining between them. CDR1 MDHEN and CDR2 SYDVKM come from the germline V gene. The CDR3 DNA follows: TGTGCCAGCAGTTGGGAAGCGGAGTCTAGCACAGATACGCAGTATTTT. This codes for CASSWEAESSTDTQYF.

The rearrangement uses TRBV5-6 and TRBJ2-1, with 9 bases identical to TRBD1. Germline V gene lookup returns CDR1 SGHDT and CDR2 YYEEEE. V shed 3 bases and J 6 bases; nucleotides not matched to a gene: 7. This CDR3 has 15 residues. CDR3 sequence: CASSWDRVAFNEQFF. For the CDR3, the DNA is TGTGCCAGCAGCTGGGACAGGGTAGCGTTCAATGAGCAGTTCTTC.

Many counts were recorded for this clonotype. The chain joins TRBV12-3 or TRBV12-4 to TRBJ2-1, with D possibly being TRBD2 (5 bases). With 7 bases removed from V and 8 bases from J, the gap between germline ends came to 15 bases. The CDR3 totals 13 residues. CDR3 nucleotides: TGTGCCAGCAACGTCGGGGTCGTCGATGAGCAGTTCTTC. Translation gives CASNVGVVDEQFF.

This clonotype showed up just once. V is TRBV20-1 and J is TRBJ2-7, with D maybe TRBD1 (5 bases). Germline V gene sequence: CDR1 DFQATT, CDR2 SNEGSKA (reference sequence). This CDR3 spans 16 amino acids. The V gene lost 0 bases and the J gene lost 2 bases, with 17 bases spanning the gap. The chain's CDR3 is CSARDSRAFVPYEQYF. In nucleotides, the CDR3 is TGCAGTGCTAGAGATAGCAGGGCCTTCGTACCCTACGAGCAGTACTTC.

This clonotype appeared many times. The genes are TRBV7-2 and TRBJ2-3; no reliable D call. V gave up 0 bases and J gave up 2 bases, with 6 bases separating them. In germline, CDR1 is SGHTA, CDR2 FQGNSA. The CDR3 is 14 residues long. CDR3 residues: CASSLAVLTDTQYF. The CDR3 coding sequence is TGTGCCAGCAGCTTAGCGGTTCTCACAGATACGCAGTATTTT.